The sequence of this TCR beta chain was determined in a study of shared clonotypes between healthy human individuals. Germline CDR1 and CDR2: MNHEY and SMNVEV (reference sequence). The CDR3 covers 15 residues. V was cut by 4 bases and J by 8 bases, with 20 bases left in between. The table came from immunoSEQ multiplex PCR; TCRdb's copy has only in-frame clones and leaves some out. The sample holds some 2,500,000 clones, roughly 93% seen once. The TCR sequence derives from a man younger than 35 in good health. Some clones in this sample may be carry-over from other donors' samples. The chain employs TRBV27 and TRBJ1-2, with a weak D call TRBD1 (5 bases). The sample comprised naive CD4+ T cells from PBMCs. The subset is: CD45RA+ positively selected. The CDR3 nucleotides read TGTGCCAGCAGTTCCTGGGGGGGACCGAACGGGGGCTACACCTTC. Translating gives CASSSWGGPNGGYTF.